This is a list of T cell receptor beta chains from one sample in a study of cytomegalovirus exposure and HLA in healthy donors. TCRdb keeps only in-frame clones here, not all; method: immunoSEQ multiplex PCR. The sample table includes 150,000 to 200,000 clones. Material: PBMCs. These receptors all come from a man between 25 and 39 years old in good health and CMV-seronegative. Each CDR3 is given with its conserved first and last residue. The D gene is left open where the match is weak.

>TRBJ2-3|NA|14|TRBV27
CASRYRNRADTQYF
TGTGCCAGCAGATATAGGAACAGGGCGGATACGCAGTATTTT
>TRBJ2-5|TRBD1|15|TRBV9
CASSPMMTGIETQYF
TGTGCCAGCAGCCCTATGATGACAGGGATTGAGACCCAGTACTTC
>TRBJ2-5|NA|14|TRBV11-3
CASTRGGGGETQYF
TGTGCCAGCACCCGTGGTGGAGGAGGAGAGACCCAGTACTTC
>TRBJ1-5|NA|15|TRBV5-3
CARSLHPGSERPQHF
TGTGCCAGAAGCTTGCATCCGGGAAGCGAGCGGCCCCAGCATTTT
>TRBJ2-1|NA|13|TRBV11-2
CASSLDRFNEQFF
TGTGCCAGCAGCTTAGATCGTTTCAATGAGCAGTTCTTC
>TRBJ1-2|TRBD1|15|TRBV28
CASSSITGEYYGYTF
TGTGCCAGCAGTTCAATTACAGGGGAGTACTATGGCTACACCTTC
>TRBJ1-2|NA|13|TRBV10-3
CAIRDRLRYGYTF
TGTGCCATCAGAGACAGACTTCGGTATGGCTACACCTTC
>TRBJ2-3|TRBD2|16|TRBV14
CASSPLAGDRADTQYF
TGTGCCAGCAGCCCCCTCGCGGGAGATAGGGCAGATACGCAGTATTTT
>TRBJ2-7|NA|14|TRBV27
CASSLHGLNYEQYF
TGTGCCAGCAGTTTGCATGGACTAAACTACGAGCAGTACTTC
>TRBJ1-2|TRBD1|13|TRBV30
CAWSGGGIYGYTF
TGTGCCTGGAGTGGAGGGGGCATCTATGGCTACACCTTC
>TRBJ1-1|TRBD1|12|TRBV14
CASSQVKGAAFF
TGTGCCAGCAGCCAAGTAAAGGGGGCGGCTTTCTTT
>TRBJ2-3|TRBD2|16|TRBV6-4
CASSEKGLEGGVTQYF
TGTGCCAGCAGTGAAAAGGGACTAGAGGGTGGAGTTACGCAGTATTTT
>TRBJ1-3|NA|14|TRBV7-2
CASSGYRAGNTIYF
TGTGCCAGCAGCGGGTACAGGGCTGGAAACACCATATATTTT
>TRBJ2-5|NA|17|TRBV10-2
CASSDGFLGLEGETQYF
TGCGCCAGCAGCGACGGATTTCTAGGACTTGAGGGCGAGACCCAGTACTTC
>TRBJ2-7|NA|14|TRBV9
CASSVAGTDYEQYF
TGTGCCAGCAGCGTAGCTGGCACCGACTACGAGCAGTACTTC
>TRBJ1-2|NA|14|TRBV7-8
CASSLQGSSYGYTF
TGTGCCAGCAGCTTGCAGGGTAGCTCCTATGGCTACACCTTC
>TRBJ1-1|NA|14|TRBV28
CASSSHYRNTEAFF
TGTGCCAGCAGTTCTCACTACCGGAACACTGAAGCTTTCTTT
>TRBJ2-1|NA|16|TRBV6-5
CASSYYSQGGKNEQFF
TGTGCCAGCAGTTACTATTCGCAGGGAGGTAAAAATGAGCAGTTCTTC